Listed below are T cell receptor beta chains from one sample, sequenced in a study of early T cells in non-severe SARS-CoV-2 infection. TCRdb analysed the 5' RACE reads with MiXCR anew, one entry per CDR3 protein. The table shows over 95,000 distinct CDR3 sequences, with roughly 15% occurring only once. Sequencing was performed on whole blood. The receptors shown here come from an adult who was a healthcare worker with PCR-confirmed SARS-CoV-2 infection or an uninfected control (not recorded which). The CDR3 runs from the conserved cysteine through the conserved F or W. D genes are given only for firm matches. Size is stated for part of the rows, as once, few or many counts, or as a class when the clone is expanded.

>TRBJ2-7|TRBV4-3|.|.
TGCGCCAGCAGCATCCCGACAGAGACCTACGAGCAGTACTTC
CASSIPTETYEQYF
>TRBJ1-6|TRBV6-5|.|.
TGTGCCAGCAGTTACTCCGGCACCAGCTCCTATAATTCACCCCTCCACTTT
CASSYSGTSSYNSPLHF
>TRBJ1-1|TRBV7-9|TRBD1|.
TGTGCCAGCAGCCCGCCCGGGACAGGGGGTTCAGCTTTCTTT
CASSPPGTGGSAFF
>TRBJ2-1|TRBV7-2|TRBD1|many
TGTGCCAGCAGGATAGGACAGGGGGTAGTTCAATCTAATGAGCAGTTCTTC
CASRIGQGVVQSNEQFF
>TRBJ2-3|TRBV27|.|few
TGTGCCAGCAGTTGGGCTAGCGGCACAGATACGCAGTATTTT
CASSWASGTDTQYF
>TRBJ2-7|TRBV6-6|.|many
TGTGCCAGCAGAACCCTGGTGGGGGAGCAGTACTTC
CASRTLVGEQYF
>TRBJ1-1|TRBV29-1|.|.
TGCAGCGTTGGTAGGGAGACCACTGAAGCTTTCTTT
CSVGRETTEAFF
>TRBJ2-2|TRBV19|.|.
TGTGCCACTAAAACGGACACCCTGGACACCGGGGAGCTGTTTTTT
CATKTDTLDTGELFF
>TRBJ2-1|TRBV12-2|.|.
TGTGCAAGTCGCCACAGATGGAGCTCCTACAATGAGCAGTTCTTC
CASRHRWSSYNEQFF
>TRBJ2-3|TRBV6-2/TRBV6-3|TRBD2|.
TGTGCCAGCAGTTACGCCGGACTAGCGGGGGGCCCGCCCCAGTATTTT
CASSYAGLAGGPPQYF
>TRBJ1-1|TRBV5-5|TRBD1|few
TGTGCCAGCAGCTCCTTAGGGGACAGGGGGGACACTGAAGCTTTCTTT
CASSSLGDRGDTEAFF
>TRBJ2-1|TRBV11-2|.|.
TGTGCCAGCAGCTTAGTAGGGAGCTCCTACAATGAGCAGTTCTTC
CASSLVGSSYNEQFF
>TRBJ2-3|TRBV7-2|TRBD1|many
TGTGCCAGCAGCTTTTCGGGACAGATCACAGATACGCAGTATTTT
CASSFSGQITDTQYF